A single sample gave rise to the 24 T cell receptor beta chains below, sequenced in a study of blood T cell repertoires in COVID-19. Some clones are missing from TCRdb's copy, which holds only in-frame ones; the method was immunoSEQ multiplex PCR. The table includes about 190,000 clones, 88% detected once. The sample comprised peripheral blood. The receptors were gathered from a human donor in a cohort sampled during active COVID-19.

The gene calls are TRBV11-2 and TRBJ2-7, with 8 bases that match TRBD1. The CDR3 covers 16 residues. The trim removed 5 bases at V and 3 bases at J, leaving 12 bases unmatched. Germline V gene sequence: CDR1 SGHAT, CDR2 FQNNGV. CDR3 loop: CASSPINTGGNYEQYF. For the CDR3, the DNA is TGTGCCAGCAGCCCGATTAATACAGGGGGGAACTACGAGCAGTACTTC.

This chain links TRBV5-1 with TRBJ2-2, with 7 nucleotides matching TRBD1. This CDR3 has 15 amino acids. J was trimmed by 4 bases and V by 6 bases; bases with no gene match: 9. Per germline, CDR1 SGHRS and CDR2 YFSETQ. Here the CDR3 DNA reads TGCGCCAGCACTAAGGACAGGTTGGGCACCGGGGAGCTGTTTTTT. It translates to CASTKDRLGTGELFF. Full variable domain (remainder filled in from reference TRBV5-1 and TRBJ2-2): KAGVTQTPRYLIKTRGQQVTLSCSPISGHRSVSWYQQTPGQGLQFLFEYFSETQRNKGNFPGRFSGRQFSNSRSEMNVSTLELGDSALYLCASTKDRLGTGELFFGEGSRLTVL.

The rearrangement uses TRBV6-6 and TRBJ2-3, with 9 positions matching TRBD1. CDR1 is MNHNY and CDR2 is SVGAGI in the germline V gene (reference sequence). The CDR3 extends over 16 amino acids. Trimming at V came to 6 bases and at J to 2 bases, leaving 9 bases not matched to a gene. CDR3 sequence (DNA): TGTGCCAGCAGCTTTCAGGGACAGGGCGTCACAGATACGCAGTATTTT. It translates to CASSFQGQGVTDTQYF.

The CDR3 spells CASSFVNGGEEKLFF. As DNA, the CDR3 is TGTGCCAGCAGCTTTGTCAACGGGGGGGAAGAAAAACTGTTTTTT. The chain recombines TRBV7-9 with TRBJ1-4; D is perhaps TRBD1 (5 bases). Germline CDR1 is SEHNR and CDR2 is FQNEAQ (reference sequence). The germline V and J ends were trimmed by 3 bases and 8 bases, with 16 bases remaining between them. The length of the CDR3 is 15 residues.

For the CDR3, the DNA is TGTGCCTGGATACCGGGACAGGTTAACTATGGCTACACCTTC. The encoded protein is CAWIPGQVNYGYTF. This chain connects TRBV30 to TRBJ1-2, with 8 bases fitting TRBD1. The CDR3 runs 14 residues. V was pared by 4 bases and J by 1 base, with 5 bases of the junction left unmatched. Per germline, CDR1 GTSNPN and CDR2 SVGIG (reference sequence).

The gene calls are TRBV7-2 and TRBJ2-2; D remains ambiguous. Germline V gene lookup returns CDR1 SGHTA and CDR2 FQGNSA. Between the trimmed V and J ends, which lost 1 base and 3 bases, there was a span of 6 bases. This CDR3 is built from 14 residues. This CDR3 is CASSLVSDTGELFF. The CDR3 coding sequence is TGTGCCAGCAGCTTAGTCTCAGACACCGGGGAGCTGTTTTTT. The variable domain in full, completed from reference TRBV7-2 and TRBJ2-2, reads GAGVSQSPSNKVTEKGKDVELRCDPISGHTALYWYRQSLGQGLEFLIYFQGNSAPDKSGLPSDRFSAERTGGSVSTLTIQRTQQEDSAVYLCASSLVSDTGELFFGEGSRLTVL.

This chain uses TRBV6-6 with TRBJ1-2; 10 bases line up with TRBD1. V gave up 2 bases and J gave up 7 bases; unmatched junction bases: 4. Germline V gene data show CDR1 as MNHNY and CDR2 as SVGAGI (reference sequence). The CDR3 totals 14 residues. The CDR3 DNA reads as TGTGCCAGCAGTTACGGGACAGGGGTCCGTGGCTACACCTTC. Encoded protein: CASSYGTGVRGYTF.

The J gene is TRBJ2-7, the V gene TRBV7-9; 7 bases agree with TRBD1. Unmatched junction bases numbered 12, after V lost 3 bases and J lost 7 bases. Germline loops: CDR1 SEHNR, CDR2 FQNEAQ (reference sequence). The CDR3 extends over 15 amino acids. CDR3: CASSLRQGKFGEQYF. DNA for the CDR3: TGTGCCAGCAGCTTGCGACAGGGCAAATTCGGTGAGCAGTACTTC. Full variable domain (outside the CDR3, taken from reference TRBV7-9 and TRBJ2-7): DTGVSQNPRHKITKRGQNVTFRCDPISEHNRLYWYRQTLGQGPEFLTYFQNEAQLEKSRLLSDRFSAERPKGSFSTLEIQRTEQGDSAMYLCASSLRQGKFGEQYFGPGTRLTVT.

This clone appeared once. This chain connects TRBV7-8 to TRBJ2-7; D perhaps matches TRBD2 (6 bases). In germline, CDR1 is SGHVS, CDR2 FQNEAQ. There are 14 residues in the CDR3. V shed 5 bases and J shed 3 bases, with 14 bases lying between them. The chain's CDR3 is CASSLREIRYEQYF. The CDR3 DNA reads TGTGCCAGCAGCCTCCGGGAGATCCGCTACGAGCAGTACTTC.

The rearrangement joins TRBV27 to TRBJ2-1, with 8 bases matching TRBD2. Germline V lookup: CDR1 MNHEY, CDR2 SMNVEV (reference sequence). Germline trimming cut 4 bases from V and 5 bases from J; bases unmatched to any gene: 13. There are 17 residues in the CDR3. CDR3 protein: CASSSSSSGSGNNEQFF. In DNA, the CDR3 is TGTGCCAGCAGTTCCTCGTCCAGCGGGAGCGGGAACAATGAGCAGTTCTTC.

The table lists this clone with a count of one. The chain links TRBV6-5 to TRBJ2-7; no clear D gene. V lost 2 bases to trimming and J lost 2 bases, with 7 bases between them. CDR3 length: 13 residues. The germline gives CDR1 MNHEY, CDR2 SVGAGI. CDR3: CASSYRQAYEQYF. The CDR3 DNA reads TGTGCCAGCAGTTACAGGCAGGCCTACGAGCAGTACTTC.

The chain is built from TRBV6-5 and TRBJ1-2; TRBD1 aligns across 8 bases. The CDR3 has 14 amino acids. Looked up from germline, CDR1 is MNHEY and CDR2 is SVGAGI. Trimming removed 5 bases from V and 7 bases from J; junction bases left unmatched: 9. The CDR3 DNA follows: TGTGCCAGCAGTACCGCGGACAGGGTGGTTGGCTACACCTTC. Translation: CASSTADRVVGYTF.

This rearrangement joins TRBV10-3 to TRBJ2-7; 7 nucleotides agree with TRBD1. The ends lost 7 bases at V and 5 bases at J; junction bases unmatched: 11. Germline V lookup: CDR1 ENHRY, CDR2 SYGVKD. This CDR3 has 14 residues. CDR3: CAIKQNRDSDEQYF. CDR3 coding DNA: TGTGCCATCAAACAAAACCGGGACAGCGACGAGCAGTACTTC.

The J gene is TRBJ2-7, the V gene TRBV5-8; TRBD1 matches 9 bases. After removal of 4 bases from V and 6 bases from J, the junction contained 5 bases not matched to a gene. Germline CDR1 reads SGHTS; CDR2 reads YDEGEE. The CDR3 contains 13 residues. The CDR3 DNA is TGTGCCAGCAGCAGGGACAGGGCGTCCGAGCAGTACTTC. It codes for CASSRDRASEQYF. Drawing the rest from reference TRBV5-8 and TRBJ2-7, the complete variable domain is EAGVTQSPTHLIKTRGQQATLRCSPISGHTSVYWYQQALGLGLQFLLWYDEGEERNRGNFPPRFSGRQFPNYSSELNVNALELEDSALYLCASSRDRASEQYFGPGTRLTVT.

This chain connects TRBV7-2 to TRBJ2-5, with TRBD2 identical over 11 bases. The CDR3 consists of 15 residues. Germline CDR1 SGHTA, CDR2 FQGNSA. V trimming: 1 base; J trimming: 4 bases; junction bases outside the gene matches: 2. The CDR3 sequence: CASSLDGTSGETQYF. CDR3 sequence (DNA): TGTGCCAGCAGCTTAGATGGGACTAGCGGAGAGACCCAGTACTTC.

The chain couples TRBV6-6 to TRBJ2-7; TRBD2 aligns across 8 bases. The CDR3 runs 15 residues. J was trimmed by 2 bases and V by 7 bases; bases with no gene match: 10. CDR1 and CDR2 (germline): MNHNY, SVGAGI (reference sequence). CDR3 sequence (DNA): TGTGCCAGCACTCCATCAGCGGGAGTGGCCTACGAGCAGTACTTC. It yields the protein CASTPSAGVAYEQYF.

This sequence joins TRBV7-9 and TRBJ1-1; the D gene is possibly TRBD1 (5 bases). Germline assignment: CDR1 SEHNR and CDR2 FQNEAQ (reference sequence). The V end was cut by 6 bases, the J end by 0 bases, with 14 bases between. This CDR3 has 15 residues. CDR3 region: CASSRGGVVNTEAFF. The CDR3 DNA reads TGTGCCAGCAGTCGCGGGGGAGTGGTGAACACTGAAGCTTTCTTT.

The CDR3 reads CASSQSGGAGETQYF. The DNA for the CDR3 is TGTGCCAGCAGCCAGAGCGGGGGGGCCGGAGAGACCCAGTACTTC. The chain uses TRBV2 and TRBJ2-5; 10 bases fit TRBD2. Germline loops: CDR1 SNHLY, CDR2 FYNNEI. J gave up 4 bases and V 6 bases, and 8 bases lay outside the gene matches. The CDR3 sequence is 15 residues long.

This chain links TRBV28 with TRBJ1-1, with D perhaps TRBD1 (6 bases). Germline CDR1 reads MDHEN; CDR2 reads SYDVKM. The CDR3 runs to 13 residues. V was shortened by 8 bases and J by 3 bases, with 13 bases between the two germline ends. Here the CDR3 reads CASVGDTYTEAFF. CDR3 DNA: TGTGCCAGCGTAGGGGACACCTACACTGAAGCTTTCTTT.

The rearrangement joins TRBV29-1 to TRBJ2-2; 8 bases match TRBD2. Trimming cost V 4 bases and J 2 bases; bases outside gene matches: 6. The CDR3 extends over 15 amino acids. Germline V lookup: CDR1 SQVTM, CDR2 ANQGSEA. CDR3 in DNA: TGCAGCGTTGGTGCGGGGGGCCGAAACACCGGGGAGCTGTTTTTT. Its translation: CSVGAGGRNTGELFF.

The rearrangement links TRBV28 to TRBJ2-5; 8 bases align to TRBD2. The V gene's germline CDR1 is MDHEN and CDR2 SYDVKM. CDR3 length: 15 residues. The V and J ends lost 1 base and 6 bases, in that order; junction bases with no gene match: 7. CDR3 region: CASSLSGTSGQTQYF. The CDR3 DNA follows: TGTGCCAGCAGTTTATCCGGGACTAGTGGTCAGACCCAGTACTTC. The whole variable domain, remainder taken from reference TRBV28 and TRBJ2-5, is DVKVTQSSRYLVKRTGEKVFLECVQDMDHENMFWYRQDPGLGLRLIYFSYDVKMKEKGDIPEGYSVSREKKERFSLILESASTNQTSMYLCASSLSGTSGQTQYFGPGTRLLVL.

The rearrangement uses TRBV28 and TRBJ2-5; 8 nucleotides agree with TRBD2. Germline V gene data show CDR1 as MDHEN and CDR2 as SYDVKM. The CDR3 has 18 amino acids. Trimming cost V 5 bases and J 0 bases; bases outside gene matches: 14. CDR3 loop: CASSVPPGVAGHQETQYF. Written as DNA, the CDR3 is TGTGCCAGCAGTGTGCCCCCGGGGGTAGCGGGGCACCAAGAGACCCAGTACTTC.

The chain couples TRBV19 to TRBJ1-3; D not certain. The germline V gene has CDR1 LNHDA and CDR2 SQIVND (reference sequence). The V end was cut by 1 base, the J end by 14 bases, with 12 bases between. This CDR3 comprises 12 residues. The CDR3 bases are TGTGCCAGTAGTATAGCACAAAGCGCCCTATATTTT. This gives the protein CASSIAQSALYF.

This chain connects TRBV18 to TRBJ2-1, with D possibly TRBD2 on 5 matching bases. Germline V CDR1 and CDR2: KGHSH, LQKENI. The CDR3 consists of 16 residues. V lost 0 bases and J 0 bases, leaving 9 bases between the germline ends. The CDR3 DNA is TGTGCCAGCTCACCACCGGCGGCGGGCTCCTACAATGAGCAGTTCTTC. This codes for CASSPPAAGSYNEQFF.